What follows are 23 T cell receptor beta chains derived from one specimen sequenced in a study of cytomegalovirus exposure and HLA in healthy donors. Researchers ran the PCR with 60 Vbeta and 13 Jbeta primers. Sequencing used immunoSEQ multiplex PCR; TCRdb keeps in-frame clones, though not all of them. The data hold about 76,000 clones, with around 70% observed a single time. Specimen: PBMCs. The receptors were sampled from a woman aged 40 to 50 in good health and CMV-seropositive.

The chain has TRBV5-1 and TRBJ1-2, with 7 bases fitting TRBD1. The CDR3 contains 15 residues. The germline gives CDR1 SGHRS, CDR2 YFSETQ. V trimming: 1 base; J trimming: 4 bases; junction bases outside the gene matches: 7. The CDR3 DNA follows: TGCGCCAGCAGCTTGATCCCGGACAGGTCCTATGGCTACACCTTC. Translating gives CASSLIPDRSYGYTF.

The chain combines TRBV5-4 with TRBJ2-1; 7 nucleotides line up with TRBD2. Germline CDR1 reads SGHNT; CDR2 reads YYREEE (reference sequence). This CDR3 has 15 amino acids. V was clipped by 0 bases and J by 7 bases; unmatched bases: 7. CDR3 bases: TGTGCCAGCAGCTTGGCCGGGGGGACCGTTAATGAGCAGTTCTTC. Translating it yields CASSLAGGTVNEQFF.

This chain connects TRBV27 to TRBJ1-4; D gene unclear. The germline gives CDR1 MNHEY, CDR2 SMNVEV (reference sequence). The CDR3 extends over 16 amino acids. V lost 5 bases, J lost 2 bases, and 15 bases lay in between. This CDR3 is CASSHLALSTNEKLFF. DNA of the CDR3: TGTGCCAGCAGTCATTTAGCTCTGAGCACTAATGAAAAACTGTTTTTT.

This clone appeared a few times. The chain recombines TRBV2 with TRBJ1-2; D not certain. Between the trimmed V and J ends, which lost 3 bases and 5 bases, there was a span of 13 bases. The CDR3 sequence is 14 residues long. Germline lookup yields CDR1 SNHLY and CDR2 FYNNEI. The CDR3 protein is CASSESRDSYGYTF. In DNA form, the CDR3 reads TGTGCCAGCAGTGAGAGCCGGGATTCTTATGGCTACACCTTC.

The V and J genes are TRBV7-3 and TRBJ2-3; possible D gene TRBD1, 5 bases. Trimming shortened V by 5 bases and J by 2 bases, and 14 bases separated the two germline ends. The CDR3 spans 15 residues. CDR1 and CDR2 (germline): SGHTA, FQGTGA. The CDR3 region has the DNA TGTGCCAGCAGCCCGCAGGGCTACCCCACAGATACGCAGTATTTT. Amino acid sequence: CASSPQGYPTDTQYF.

The CDR3 sequence: CASGNRLGVGNEQFF. CDR3 bases: TGTGCCAGTGGAAACAGGTTAGGCGTTGGCAATGAGCAGTTCTTC. The chain couples TRBV6-5 to TRBJ2-1; D possibly corresponds to TRBD1 (5 bases). V lost 9 bases and J 6 bases, leaving 21 bases between the germline ends. This CDR3 is 15 amino acids long. CDR1 is MNHEY and CDR2 is SVGAGI in the germline V gene.

The genes are TRBV10-3 and TRBJ2-2; 12 nucleotides line up with TRBD2. This CDR3 has 16 residues. The J segment lost 6 bases and the V segment lost 7 bases, leaving 9 bases of the junction unmatched. Per the germline V gene, CDR1 is ENHRY and CDR2 is SYGVKD. In DNA, the CDR3 is TGTGCCATCAATCTAGCGGGAGGGCCTGGGCCCGGGGAGCTGTTTTTT. Protein: CAINLAGGPGPGELFF.

This clone has only a few counts. The CDR3 sequence: CASTLADGYEQYF. The CDR3 DNA follows: TGCGCCAGCACCTTAGCGGACGGCTACGAGCAGTACTTC. J is TRBJ2-7 and V is TRBV4-1, with D possibly TRBD2 on 6 matching bases. V was cut by 7 bases and J by 3 bases, with 13 bases left in between. The CDR3 extends over 13 amino acids. From germline, CDR1 is MGHRA and CDR2 YSYEKL.

The chain employs TRBV6-6 and TRBJ1-6, with D perhaps matching TRBD1 (5 bases). Germline V gene lookup returns CDR1 MNHNY and CDR2 SVGAGI (reference sequence). The CDR3 length is 14 residues. V was shortened by 5 bases and J by 8 bases, with 13 bases between the two germline ends. The CDR3 sequence is CASSLIWGDSPLHF. The CDR3 DNA reads TGTGCCAGCAGTCTAATTTGGGGGGATTCACCCCTCCACTTT.

This clone was recorded only once. The rearrangement uses TRBV19 and TRBJ2-1, with 10 bases matching TRBD2. Germline CDR1 and CDR2: LNHDA and SQIVND (reference sequence). The CDR3 loop spans 15 amino acids. V lost 1 base, J lost 6 bases, and 3 bases stayed unmatched. The CDR3 DNA reads TGTGCCAGTAGTATAGTTAGCGGGGGGTTCAATGAGCAGTTCTTC. It codes for CASSIVSGGFNEQFF. Filled out from reference TRBV19 and TRBJ2-1, the complete variable domain reads DGGITQSPKYLFRKEGQNVTLSCEQNLNHDAMYWYRQDPGQGLRLIYYSQIVNDFQKGDIAEGYSVSREKKESFPLTVTSAQKNPTAFYLCASSIVSGGFNEQFFGPGTRLTVL.

The rearrangement links TRBV5-1 to TRBJ2-1; 9 bases map to TRBD1. The V gene's germline CDR1 is SGHRS and CDR2 YFSETQ. Germline trimming cut 4 bases from V and 7 bases from J; bases unmatched to any gene: 9. The CDR3 covers 15 residues. This CDR3 is CASSPGTGIGNEQFF. Here the CDR3 DNA reads TGCGCCAGCAGCCCCGGGACAGGGATTGGGAATGAGCAGTTCTTC.

This chain joins TRBV29-1 and TRBJ1-1; 12 bases line up with TRBD1. This CDR3 contains 15 residues. Germline V CDR1 and CDR2: SQVTM, ANQGSEA. The V segment lost 7 bases and the J segment 4 bases; nucleotides outside the gene matches: 10. The CDR3 loop reads CSGGDRGLPATEAFF. In nucleotides, the CDR3 is TGCAGCGGGGGGGACAGGGGGCTTCCCGCCACTGAAGCTTTCTTT.

The gene calls are TRBV6-6 and TRBJ1-5; 7 bases map to TRBD1. The V and J ends lost 4 bases and 7 bases, in that order; junction bases with no gene match: 7. Germline CDR1 and CDR2: MNHNY and SVGAGI (reference sequence). The CDR3 length is 14 residues. The CDR3 DNA reads TGTGCCAGCAGTTTACGACAGGGCAGCCAGCCCCAGCATTTT. Its translation is CASSLRQGSQPQHF.

J is TRBJ2-7 and V is TRBV5-1; no reliable D call. The CDR3 loop spans 14 amino acids. Trimming left V 0 bases short and J 3 bases short, with 10 bases between. The germline gives CDR1 SGHRS, CDR2 YFSETQ. The CDR3 region is CASSLDTEFYEQYF. CDR3 sequence (DNA): TGCGCCAGCAGCTTGGATACAGAATTCTACGAGCAGTACTTC.

The chain employs TRBV25-1 and TRBJ1-2; 7 positions match TRBD1. The CDR3 runs to 13 residues. Trimming removed 5 bases from V and 2 bases from J; junction bases left unmatched: 2. Germline V gene lookup returns CDR1 MGHDK and CDR2 SYGVNS. Here the CDR3 reads CASSTTGNYGYTF. CDR3 bases: TGTGCCAGCAGTACGACAGGGAACTATGGCTACACCTTC.

This sequence joins TRBV9 and TRBJ1-4, with no clear D. The germline CDR1 and CDR2 sequences are SGDLS and YYNGEE. The CDR3 sequence is 15 residues long. V was pared by 0 bases and J by 6 bases, with 12 bases between. The CDR3 nucleotides read TGTGCCAGCAGCGTAGGGGTAACCCGGGATGAAAAACTGTTTTTT. Encoded protein: CASSVGVTRDEKLFF.

The CDR3 region has the DNA TGTGCCAGCAGTTTTGGACAGGGGGCCACTATTGAGACCCAGTACTTC. Its protein product is CASSFGQGATIETQYF. The chain has TRBV6-5 and TRBJ2-5; 11 bases are a match to TRBD1. Per the germline V gene, CDR1 is MNHEY and CDR2 is SVGAGI. Unmatched junction bases numbered 9, after V lost 4 bases and J lost 5 bases. The CDR3 spans 16 residues.

This clone was seen only a few times. CDR3 coding DNA: TGTGCCAGCAGCCAGCAACCGGGACTAGCATGGGAGCTGTTTTTT. It yields the protein CASSQQPGLAWELFF. The chain is built from TRBV4-2 and TRBJ2-2; 9 bases align to TRBD2. After removal of 3 bases from V and 9 bases from J, the junction contained 8 bases not matched to a gene. Germline loops: CDR1 LGHNA, CDR2 YNFKEQ. The CDR3 consists of 15 residues.

The gene calls are TRBV18 and TRBJ1-1; 8 bases align to TRBD1. V was clipped by 0 bases and J by 1 base; unmatched bases: 4. The CDR3 runs to 16 residues. Germline loops: CDR1 KGHSH, CDR2 LQKENI. The CDR3 loop reads CASSPPSQGANTEAFF. CDR3 sequence (DNA): TGTGCCAGCTCACCACCGAGTCAGGGGGCGAACACTGAAGCTTTCTTT.

The chain recombines TRBV18 with TRBJ2-1; maybe TRBD2 (5 bases). CDR3 size: 15 residues. The V end was cut by 4 bases, the J end by 4 bases, with 14 bases between. Germline-derived CDR1 and CDR2 are KGHSH and LQKENI. The CDR3 reads CASSQRGLEYNEQFF. DNA of the CDR3: TGTGCCAGCTCACAGAGAGGGCTGGAGTACAATGAGCAGTTCTTC.

This rearrangement joins TRBV1 to TRBJ2-5; the table's D call, TRBD1, was not checked against the DNA. The last part of the DNA fits TRBJ2-7 better; the J call may be wrong. TRBV1 is deemed a pseudogene. The CDR3 is made up of 10 amino acids. CDR3 residues: CTSFGHEQYF. The CDR3 coding sequence is TGCACCAGCTTCGGACACGAGCAGTACTTC.

The chain recombines TRBV29-1 with TRBJ1-1; a weak D match, TRBD1 (5 bases). This CDR3 is built from 11 residues. The germline V and J ends were trimmed by 3 bases and 10 bases, with 12 bases remaining between them. Germline assignment: CDR1 SQVTM and CDR2 ANQGSEA. As DNA, the CDR3 is TGCAGCGTTGATTTCGGGGGGTCAGCTTTCTTT. It encodes CSVDFGGSAFF.

V gene TRBV2 combines with J gene TRBJ2-5; 7 bases match TRBD2. The CDR3 is 13 residues long. The junction had 8 bases not matched to a gene; V was cut back by 8 bases and J by 5 bases. Germline V lookup: CDR1 SNHLY, CDR2 FYNNEI. CDR3 region: CASDRDGRETQYF. DNA of the CDR3: TGTGCCAGCGACCGGGACGGGAGGGAGACCCAGTACTTC.